This TCR beta chain was sequenced for a study of shared clonotypes between healthy human individuals. The wider study: For every donor, three CD4 naive, three CD4 memory, two CD8 naive and one CD8 memory plates were used.

CDR1 MNHNY and CDR2 SVGAGI come from the germline V gene (reference sequence). This CDR3 has 15 amino acids. With 5 bases removed from V and 4 bases from J, the gap between germline ends came to 15 bases. Study observations and caveats: Naive subsets tended to show greater estimated richness than memory subsets. Sharing across a few donors was seen in 4.5% to 6.5% of naive CD4 clonotypes.

As concerns this clone: Its antigen is currently unknown.

Sequencing was performed with immunoSEQ multiplex PCR; in TCRdb, only in-frame clones are kept and a portion is missing. The sample lists more than 550,000 clones, about 90% occurring once. Sequenced material: memory CD8+ T cells from PBMCs. Subset: CD45RO+ cells pooled with CCR7-negative TemRA cells. This receptor was identified in a young man in good health. Some clones in this sample may be carry-over from other donors' samples. V is TRBV6-6 and J is TRBJ2-1; possible D gene TRBD2, 6 bases. The CDR3 sequence: CASSPHAAGYNEQFF. The CDR3, as DNA: TGTGCCAGCAGTCCCCACGCTGCGGGGTACAATGAGCAGTTCTTC.